This TCR beta chain was captured in a study of CD8+ T cells in alopecia areata. Study-wide points: Clarity of TCR sharing across patients fell short of that in mice, possibly HLA-related. Alopecia totalis/universalis scalp especially showed more expanded CD8+ clones than normal scalp. Scalp specimens additionally yield sequences from normal skin's resident alphabeta T cells.

Researchers sorted pooled cutaneous lymph node cells on the basis of CD4, CD8alpha, NKG2D, NKG2ACE and other markers. Germline V gene lookup returns CDR1 NSQYPW and CDR2 LRSPGD (reference sequence). The CDR3 length is 15 residues. J lost 3 bases, V lost 5 bases, and 3 bases had no gene match. This clone was picked up a small number of times. The antigen is undetermined. The listed genes are named as in mouse. The CDR3 end falls 4 residues outside the read, so it is completed with the germline J gene. Reverse transcribed after extraction, RNA yielded cDNA as the sequencing template. Method: immunoSEQ multiplex PCR; TCRdb's copy keeps in-frame clones and lacks some. The sample gives 250,000 or so clones, none seen only once, and the top ten clones hold about 1.2%.

This chain uses TRBV1 with TRBJ2-1, with 11 bases fitting TRBD1. Material: CD4+ T cells sorted from a lymph node. The clonotype originates from a C3H/HeJ mouse with alopecia areata. MHC haplotype here: H2-k. CDR3: CTCSTGQGGYAEQFF. The part of the CDR3 DNA that was read is TGCACCTGCAGTACGGGACAGGGGGGCTATGCT.